The rows below give T cell receptor beta chains drawn from one sample of a study of identical twins. TCRdb passed the 5' RACE reads through MiXCR, listing each CDR3 protein once. The repertoire holds about 700,000 distinct CDR3 sequences, over 8.5% seen once, with 0.85% to 1% in the top ten. This same sample was also part of a study on yellow fever vaccine responses in identical twins.

Source material: PBMCs. These receptors were taken from a woman aged 18-35 years in good health. Each CDR3 is given without its conserved first and last residue. Each record gives: V gene, J gene, CDR3 protein.

TRBV2	TRBJ2-4	ASSGPEKNIQY
TRBV6-5	TRBJ1-1	ASSYYGTEAF
TRBV27	TRBJ2-2	ASSLLLPGSATGELF
TRBV12-3/TRBV12-4	TRBJ2-3	ASSLDTAPGTDTQY
TRBV28	TRBJ2-7	ASSLSTTTISYEQY
TRBV12-3/TRBV12-4	TRBJ2-3	ASREGATDTQY
TRBV10-3	TRBJ2-7	AISVVNSGYEQY
TRBV2	TRBJ2-1	ARSPGTSGGSSYNEQF
TRBV29-1	TRBJ1-1	SASRTNTEAF
TRBV5-1	TRBJ2-7	ASSLARGGYEQY
TRBV27	TRBJ1-2	ASSFFGRHDTRGNGYT
TRBV3-1	TRBJ2-1	ASSPRASGGPMEQF
TRBV3-1	TRBJ2-5	ASSQVVVRETQY
TRBV5-1	TRBJ2-1	ASSSFPGTSAYNEQF
TRBV18	TRBJ2-1	ASSTTTSGIYNEQF
TRBV3-1	TRBJ2-1	ASSTRLSYNEQF
TRBV24-1	TRBJ2-7	ATSDPGTATYEQY
TRBV12-3/TRBV12-4	TRBJ1-5	ASSFNNPLGKEPQH
TRBV5-1	TRBJ1-2	ASSLDRATNGYT
TRBV3-1	TRBJ2-5	ASSQDGSRSAAQY
TRBV7-9	TRBJ2-5	ASSPLGGLGQETQY
TRBV5-1	TRBJ2-7	ASSSTGKYEQY
TRBV6-2/TRBV6-3	TRBJ2-1	ASSYYEQLSSYNEQF